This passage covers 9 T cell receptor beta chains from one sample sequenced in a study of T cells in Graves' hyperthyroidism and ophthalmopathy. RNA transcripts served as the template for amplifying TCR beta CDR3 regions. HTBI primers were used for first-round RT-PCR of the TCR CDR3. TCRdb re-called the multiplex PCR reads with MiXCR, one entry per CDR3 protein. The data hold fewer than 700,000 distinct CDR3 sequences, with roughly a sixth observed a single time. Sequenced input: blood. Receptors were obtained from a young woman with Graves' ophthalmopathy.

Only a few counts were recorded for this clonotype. CDR3 sequence (DNA): TGCAGTGCCCCAGGGACTAGCGGACTCAATGAGCAGTTCTTC. This encodes CSAPGTSGLNEQFF. The genes are TRBV20-1 and TRBJ2-1; 11 nucleotides line up with TRBD2. J lost 6 bases, V lost 6 bases, and 7 bases had no gene match. CDR3 size: 14 residues. Germline CDR1 and CDR2: DFQATT and SNEGSKA (reference sequence).

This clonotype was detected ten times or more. CDR3: CASSFQGRMQPQHF. CDR3 DNA: TGTGCCAGCAGTTTTCAGGGGAGGATGCAGCCCCAGCATTTT. The V gene is TRBV28, the J gene TRBJ1-5, with a tentative D call TRBD1 (6 bases). Germline lookup yields CDR1 MDHEN and CDR2 SYDVKM. The CDR3 has 14 residues. The V end was cut by 3 bases, the J end by 7 bases, with 13 bases between.

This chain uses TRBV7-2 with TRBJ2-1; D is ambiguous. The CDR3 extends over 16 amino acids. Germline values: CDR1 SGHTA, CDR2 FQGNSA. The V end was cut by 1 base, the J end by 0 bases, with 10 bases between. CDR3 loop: CASSLDFESSYNEQFF. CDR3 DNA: TGTGCCAGCAGCTTAGACTTTGAGAGCTCCTACAATGAGCAGTTCTTC.

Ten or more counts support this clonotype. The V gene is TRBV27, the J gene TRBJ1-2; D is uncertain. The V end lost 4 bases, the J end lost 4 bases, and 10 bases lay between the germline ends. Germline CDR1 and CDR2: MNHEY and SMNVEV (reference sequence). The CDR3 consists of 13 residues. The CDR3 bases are TGTGCCAGCAGTTATCGCCCCTCCTATGGCTACACCTTC. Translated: CASSYRPSYGYTF.

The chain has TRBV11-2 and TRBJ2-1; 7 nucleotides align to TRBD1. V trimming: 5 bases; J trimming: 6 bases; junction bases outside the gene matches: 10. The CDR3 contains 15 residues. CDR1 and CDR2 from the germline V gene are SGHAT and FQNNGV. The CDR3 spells CASSRDRVLINEQFF. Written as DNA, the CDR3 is TGTGCCAGCAGCAGAGACAGGGTTCTAATCAATGAGCAGTTCTTC.

This CDR3 is CASSFFGGSSYEQYF. The CDR3 DNA reads TGTGCCAGCAGTTTCTTCGGCGGGAGCTCCTACGAGCAGTACTTC. The genes are TRBV27 and TRBJ2-7, with 7 nucleotides matching TRBD2. Germline CDR1 reads MNHEY; CDR2 reads SMNVEV (reference sequence). The CDR3 has 15 residues. V shed 3 bases, J shed 0 bases, and the junction held 5 bases outside the gene matches.

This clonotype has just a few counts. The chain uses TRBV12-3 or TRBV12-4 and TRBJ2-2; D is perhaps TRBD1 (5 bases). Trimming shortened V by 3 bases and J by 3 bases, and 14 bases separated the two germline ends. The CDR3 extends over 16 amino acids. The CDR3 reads CASSFPDSAYTGELFF. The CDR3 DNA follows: TGTGCCAGCAGTTTCCCCGACAGCGCTTACACCGGGGAGCTGTTTTTT.

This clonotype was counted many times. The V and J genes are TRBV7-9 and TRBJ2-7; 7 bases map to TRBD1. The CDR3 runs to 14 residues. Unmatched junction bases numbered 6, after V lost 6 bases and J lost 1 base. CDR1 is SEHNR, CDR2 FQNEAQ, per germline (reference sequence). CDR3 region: CASSSPDRSYEQYF. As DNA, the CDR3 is TGTGCCAGCAGTTCTCCGGACAGGTCCTACGAGCAGTACTTC.

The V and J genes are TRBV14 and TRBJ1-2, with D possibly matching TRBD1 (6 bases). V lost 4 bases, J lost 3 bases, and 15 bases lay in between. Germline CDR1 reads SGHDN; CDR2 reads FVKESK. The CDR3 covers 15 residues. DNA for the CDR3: TGTGCCAGCAGCCGATTAACGGGGGCAGACTATGGCTACACCTTC. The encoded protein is CASSRLTGADYGYTF.